The source of this TCR beta chain is a study of blood T cell repertoires in COVID-19. Study overall: Samples taken during acute and convalescent COVID-19 were collected in the United States, Italy and Spain. PBMCs, B-cell-depleted T cells, or T cells provided the cDNA or gDNA that made up the material.

Source study methods: Amplified reference gene primers provided the basis for estimating nucleated cell counts. Measured with immunoSEQ multiplex PCR; TCRdb has only the in-frame clones, and not every one. The V and J calls and clone size come from that table; D and trimming were worked out from the DNA. The sample records some 220,000 clones, less than 85% being singletons. Sequencing input: peripheral blood. This TCR was sampled from a woman in her seventies with acute or convalescent COVID-19.

As DNA, the CDR3 is TGTGCCAGCAGTGGACAGGGGCTTAGCACAGATACGCAGTATTTT. Translating it yields CASSGQGLSTDTQYF. V gene TRBV2 combines with J gene TRBJ2-3; 8 bases are shared with TRBD1. The CDR3 is 15 amino acids. Germline CDR1 is SNHLY and CDR2 is FYNNEI. Trimming cost V 4 bases and J 0 bases; bases outside gene matches: 3.